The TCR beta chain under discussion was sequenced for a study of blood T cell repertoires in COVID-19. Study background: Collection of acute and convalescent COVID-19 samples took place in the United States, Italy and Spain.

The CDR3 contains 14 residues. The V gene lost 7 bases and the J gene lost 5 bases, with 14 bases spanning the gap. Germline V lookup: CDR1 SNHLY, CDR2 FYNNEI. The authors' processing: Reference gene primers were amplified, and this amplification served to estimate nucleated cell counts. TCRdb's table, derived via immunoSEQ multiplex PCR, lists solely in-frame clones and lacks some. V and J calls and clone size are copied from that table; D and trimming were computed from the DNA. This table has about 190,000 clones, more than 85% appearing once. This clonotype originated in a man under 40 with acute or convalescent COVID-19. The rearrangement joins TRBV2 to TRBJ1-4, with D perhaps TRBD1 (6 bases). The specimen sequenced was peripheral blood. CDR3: CASTQRGSNEKLFF. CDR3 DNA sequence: TGTGCCAGCACTCAAAGGGGGTCAAATGAAAAACTGTTTTTT.